The 5 T cell receptor beta chains presented below share a single source sample, sequenced in a study of cytotoxic CD8 clonotypes in ibrutinib-treated CLL. The assay was immunoSEQ multiplex PCR, and TCRdb's table has in-frame clones only and misses some. This table has about 330,000 clones, over 55% appearing once. Source: PBMCs, taken after 36 months of ibrutinib treatment. These receptors originate from a human donor with chronic lymphocytic leukemia.

Only one count was recorded for this clone. CDR3: CASSLVSSGPPYEQYF. The CDR3 DNA reads as TGTGCCAGCAGCTTAGTGTCTAGCGGGCCTCCCTACGAGCAGTACTTC. V gene TRBV7-2 combines with J gene TRBJ2-7, with 8 nucleotides matching TRBD2. This CDR3 has 16 amino acids. The germline V gene has CDR1 SGHTA and CDR2 FQGNSA. V was clipped by 1 base and J by 2 bases; unmatched bases: 7.

V and J are TRBV28 and TRBJ2-7; 8 bases agree with TRBD1. Germline trimming cut 3 bases from V and 1 base from J; bases unmatched to any gene: 5. CDR1 MDHEN and CDR2 SYDVKM come from the germline V gene. This CDR3 has 15 residues. In nucleotides, the CDR3 is TGTGCCAGCAGTTTCCCCAGGGGGCTATCCTACGAGCAGTACTTC. This codes for CASSFPRGLSYEQYF.

This CDR3 reads CASRSNRQGAGNQPQHF. The CDR3 DNA reads as TGTGCAAGTCGCTCGAATCGACAGGGGGCAGGCAATCAGCCCCAGCATTTT. The chain links TRBV12-2 to TRBJ1-5; TRBD1 reflects the table's D call only, with no check against the DNA. TRBV12-2 is described as a pseudogene. This CDR3 comprises 17 residues.

This clone was seen only a few times. V is TRBV5-6 and J is TRBJ2-4; weak D call: TRBD2 (7 bases). Looked up from germline, CDR1 is SGHDT and CDR2 is YYEEEE. The V end lost 5 bases, the J end lost 9 bases, and 27 bases lay between the germline ends. The CDR3 runs to 17 residues. The CDR3 loop is CASSYRPGGAVDSIQYF. The CDR3 DNA reads TGTGCCAGCAGTTATCGACCGGGGGGCGCGGTTGATAGCATTCAGTACTTC. The full variable domain, rest sourced from reference TRBV5-6 and TRBJ2-4, is DAGVTQSPTHLIKTRGQQVTLRCSPKSGHDTVSWYQQALGQGPQFIFQYYEEEERQRGNFPDRFSGHQFPNYSSELNVNALLLGDSALYLCASSYRPGGAVDSIQYFGAGTRLSVL.

The rearrangement links TRBV27 to TRBJ2-7, with 7 bases lining up with TRBD1. The V gene end was trimmed by 0 bases and the J gene end by 5 bases; junction bases not matched to a gene: 4. Germline CDR1 MNHEY, CDR2 SMNVEV (reference sequence). The CDR3 has 14 residues. CDR3 sequence (DNA): TGTGCCAGCAGTTTATCTACAGGGGTAAACGAGCAGTACTTC. It specifies CASSLSTGVNEQYF.